The 23 T cell receptor beta chains below all came from one sample that was sequenced in a study of lymphopenia after photon versus proton radiotherapy (dated by TCRdb to about 2019). Libraries were constructed by the immunoSEQ multiplex PCR assay. TCRdb stores this immuneACCESS table with in-frame sequences only. Part of the clones is absent; in the studies checked, under half of the shortfall reflects unresolved V genes, and no reason is known for the rest. Present in this sample are around 30,000 clones, roughly 90% of which were seen just once. Roughly 6.2% of the sample is in the top ten clones. This specimen was peripheral blood, taken from a patient treated with photon-based radiotherapy. Receptors were obtained from a woman aged 45 to 65 with pancreatic cancer.

The chain recombines TRBV4-1 with TRBJ1-2; D uncertain. The germline CDR1 and CDR2 sequences are MGHRA and YSYEKL. The V and J ends lost 1 base and 5 bases respectively, with 11 bases between them. CDR3 length equals 14 residues. CDR3 loop: CASSQVPSEYGYTF. The CDR3 DNA follows: TGCGCCAGCAGCCAAGTTCCCTCGGAGTATGGCTACACCTTC.

The V gene is TRBV28, the J gene TRBJ1-5; 7 bases agree with TRBD1. The germline V gene encodes CDR1 MDHEN and CDR2 SYDVKM. The CDR3 covers 14 residues. Trimming took 9 bases from V and 1 from J; bases not matched to a gene: 6. The CDR3 protein is CASRQGGSNQPQHF. In DNA form, the CDR3 reads TGTGCCAGTCGACAGGGAGGGAGCAATCAGCCCCAGCATTTT.

The gene calls are TRBV5-1 and TRBJ1-3, with unresolved D. The V end lost 0 bases, the J end lost 4 bases, and 2 bases lay between the germline ends. Looked up from germline, CDR1 is SGHRS and CDR2 is YFSETQ. This CDR3 spans 12 amino acids. CDR3 sequence: CASSLEGNTIYF. For the CDR3, the DNA is TGCGCCAGCAGCTTGGAAGGAAACACCATATATTTT. The whole variable domain, filled in from reference TRBV5-1 and TRBJ1-3, reads KAGVTQTPRYLIKTRGQQVTLSCSPISGHRSVSWYQQTPGQGLQFLFEYFSETQRNKGNFPGRFSGRQFSNSRSEMNVSTLELGDSALYLCASSLEGNTIYFGEGSWLTVV.

The chain employs TRBV7-3 and TRBJ2-2; D is ambiguous. CDR1 is SGHTA and CDR2 is FQGTGA in the germline V gene. CDR3 length: 13 amino acids. The V end was cut by 0 bases, the J end by 8 bases, with 7 bases between. CDR3 loop: CASSLTRQGELFF. As DNA, the CDR3 is TGTGCCAGCAGCTTAACGCGGCAGGGGGAGCTGTTTTTT.

This chain joins TRBV27 and TRBJ2-7, with 9 nucleotides matching TRBD1. CDR1 is MNHEY, CDR2 SMNVEV, per germline (reference sequence). The trim removed 6 bases at V and 2 bases at J, leaving 5 bases unmatched. The CDR3 is 14 residues long. As DNA, the CDR3 is TGTGCCAGCAGAGGGACAGGGCGGCCCTACGAGCAGTACTTC. It yields the protein CASRGTGRPYEQYF.

The chain recombines TRBV7-2 with TRBJ2-5, with D hard to call. The CDR3 covers 14 residues. CDR1 is SGHTA and CDR2 is FQGNSA in the germline V gene. Trimming pared 1 base from V and 4 bases from J, leaving 10 bases between. The CDR3 sequence is CASSLERWRETQYF. The CDR3 DNA reads TGTGCCAGCAGCTTAGAACGGTGGCGAGAGACCCAGTACTTC.

The rearrangement links TRBV7-2 to TRBJ1-5, with unresolved D. The CDR3 covers 19 residues. In germline, CDR1 is SGHTA, CDR2 FQGNSA. V shed 5 bases and J shed 0 bases, with 23 bases lying between them. In nucleotides, the CDR3 is TGTGCCAGCAGCCCCCGGGTCCGGGAAAACATTTATAGCAATCAGCCCCAGCATTTT. It is translated as CASSPRVRENIYSNQPQHF.

This chain links TRBV6-5 with TRBJ2-1, with TRBD1 as a possible D gene (6 bases). V gave up 6 bases and J gave up 10 bases, with 10 bases separating them. The CDR3 has 11 residues. CDR1 MNHEY and CDR2 SVGAGI come from the germline V gene. This chain's CDR3 is CASSFRGEQFF. As DNA, the CDR3 is TGTGCCAGCAGCTTCAGGGGCGAGCAGTTCTTC.

The chain employs TRBV19 and TRBJ2-1; the match to TRBD2 covers 9 bases. The germline CDR1 and CDR2 sequences are LNHDA and SQIVND (reference sequence). The CDR3 extends over 17 amino acids. V gave up 2 bases and J gave up 7 bases; unmatched junction bases: 12. CDR3 loop: CASSISVWREGLNEQFF. The CDR3 DNA reads TGTGCCAGTAGTATAAGTGTTTGGCGGGAGGGCCTGAATGAGCAGTTCTTC.

The genes are TRBV5-6 and TRBJ1-1; possibly TRBD1 for D (5 bases). This CDR3 comprises 15 residues. Germline CDR1 is SGHDT and CDR2 is YYEEEE. Trimming took off 3 bases at V and 1 base at J, with 13 bases between the two ends. The CDR3 DNA reads TGTGCCAGCAGCTCGGAGGGGCCTCCGAACACTGAAGCTTTCTTT. Translating it yields CASSSEGPPNTEAFF.

The chain couples TRBV4-3 to TRBJ2-3, with TRBD2 identical over 7 bases. There are 18 residues in the CDR3. Trimming removed 0 bases from V and 0 bases from J; junction bases left unmatched: 9. CDR1 and CDR2 (germline): LGHNA, YSLEER. The CDR3 nucleotides are TGCGCCAGCAGCCAAGATGGGGGGGGTAGCAGTAGCACAGATACGCAGTATTTT. This gives the protein CASSQDGGGSSSTDTQYF.

The CDR3 protein is CASSQDQGTNSPLHF. DNA of the CDR3: TGTGCCAGCAGCCAAGATCAGGGAACGAATTCACCCCTCCACTTT. The J gene is TRBJ1-6, the V gene TRBV14, with D tentatively TRBD1 (5 bases). The CDR3 length is 15 residues. Germline assignment: CDR1 SGHDN and CDR2 FVKESK. The V end lost 0 bases, the J end lost 7 bases, and 10 bases lay between the germline ends.

V usage is TRBV11-2 and J usage is TRBJ2-7, with TRBD1 matching 10 bases. The CDR3 consists of 16 residues. Germline CDR1 SGHAT, CDR2 FQNNGV. V lost 6 bases and J lost 6; bases outside the gene matches: 14. The CDR3 region is CASRLTAGTGAGEQYF. The CDR3 nucleotides are TGTGCCAGCAGGCTGACTGCCGGGACAGGGGCGGGCGAGCAGTACTTC.

This clone was recorded once. V gene TRBV19 combines with J gene TRBJ1-2, with 12 bases lining up with TRBD1. With V trimmed by 5 bases and J by 3 bases, 4 bases remained unmatched. CDR1 LNHDA and CDR2 SQIVND come from the germline V gene (reference sequence). This CDR3 is 15 amino acids long. CDR3 protein: CASSPGTGGDYGYTF. The CDR3 DNA reads TGTGCCAGTAGTCCCGGGACAGGGGGCGACTATGGCTACACCTTC.

This rearrangement joins TRBV5-1 to TRBJ1-2, with TRBD1 identical over 7 bases. Germline-derived CDR1 and CDR2 are SGHRS and YFSETQ. Losses at the gene ends were 4 bases for V and 0 bases for J; bases not matched to a gene: 9. This CDR3 comprises 16 residues. The DNA for the CDR3 is TGCGCCAGCAGCCCGCACGGGACAGACCCTAACTATGGCTACACCTTC. Translation: CASSPHGTDPNYGYTF.

The chain employs TRBV29-1 and TRBJ2-1; no firm D call. This CDR3 is 11 amino acids long. Germline-derived CDR1 and CDR2 are SQVTM and ANQGSEA. The germline V and J ends were trimmed by 8 bases and 8 bases, with 13 bases remaining between them. DNA of the CDR3: TGCAGCCATGGTCTGTTCGATGAGCAGTTCTTC. Residues: CSHGLFDEQFF.

This chain joins TRBV6-5 and TRBJ2-3; the D is unclear. Trimming cost V 4 bases and J 6 bases, with 17 bases left between them. The CDR3 has 15 residues. Germline lookup yields CDR1 MNHEY and CDR2 SVGAGI. The CDR3 nucleotides read TGTGCCAGCAGTTTTGGGCCCGCTGGGCGGGATACGCAGTATTTT. Translation: CASSFGPAGRDTQYF.

The chain is built from TRBV2 and TRBJ1-1; tentatively, D is TRBD1 (6 bases). The CDR3 is 15 amino acids. With 10 bases removed from V and 3 bases from J, the gap between germline ends came to 21 bases. The germline V gene has CDR1 SNHLY and CDR2 FYNNEI. The CDR3 DNA reads as TGTGCCACCAGGCTCTCCCGGGGGGGCGACACTGAAGCTTTCTTT. Amino acid sequence: CATRLSRGGDTEAFF.

The J gene is TRBJ2-7, the V gene TRBV4-1, with TRBD2 as a possible D gene (5 bases). This CDR3 spans 14 amino acids. V was pared by 3 bases and J by 4 bases, with 13 bases between. The V gene's germline CDR1 is MGHRA and CDR2 YSYEKL. CDR3 bases: TGCGCCAGCAGCCACCAGCCGGAGGCTTACGAGCAGTACTTC. Amino acids: CASSHQPEAYEQYF.

V is TRBV9 and J is TRBJ2-2; TRBD2 might be the D (6 bases). The V gene lost 0 bases and the J gene lost 2 bases, with 11 bases spanning the gap. Germline CDR1 SGDLS, CDR2 YYNGEE. The CDR3 is 16 amino acids. The CDR3 bases are TGTGCCAGCAGCGTAGGTGTTAGCGGAAACACCGGGGAGCTGTTTTTT. Residues: CASSVGVSGNTGELFF.

The chain links TRBV10-1 to TRBJ1-3; D gene uncertain. V shed 7 bases and J shed 5 bases, with 6 bases lying between them. CDR3 length equals 11 residues. Germline CDR1 WNHNN, CDR2 SYGVQD (reference sequence). The CDR3 reads CASTDRNTIYF. Written as DNA, the CDR3 is TGCGCCAGCACCGATCGAAACACCATATATTTT.

The gene calls are TRBV11-2 and TRBJ2-7; D gene ambiguous. Germline values: CDR1 SGHAT, CDR2 FQNNGV. There are 14 residues in the CDR3. Trimming took 5 bases from V and 9 from J, leaving 20 bases between them. CDR3 in amino acids: CASSPLKAPPWQYF. CDR3 nucleotide sequence: TGTGCCAGCAGCCCCCTCAAGGCCCCTCCGTGGCAGTACTTC.

In regard to this clone: This is likely a read error, given that the CDR3 carries no conserved phenylalanine or tryptophan at its end. The chain recombines TRBV13 with TRBJ2-7; D is unresolved. The CDR3 covers 11 residues. Germline-derived CDR1 and CDR2 are PRHDT and FYEKMQ (reference sequence). Trimming pared 2 bases from V and 5 bases from J, leaving 4 bases between. The CDR3 DNA reads as TGTGCCAGCAGCTTACGGGACGAGCAGTACCTC. Amino acids: CASSLRDEQYL.